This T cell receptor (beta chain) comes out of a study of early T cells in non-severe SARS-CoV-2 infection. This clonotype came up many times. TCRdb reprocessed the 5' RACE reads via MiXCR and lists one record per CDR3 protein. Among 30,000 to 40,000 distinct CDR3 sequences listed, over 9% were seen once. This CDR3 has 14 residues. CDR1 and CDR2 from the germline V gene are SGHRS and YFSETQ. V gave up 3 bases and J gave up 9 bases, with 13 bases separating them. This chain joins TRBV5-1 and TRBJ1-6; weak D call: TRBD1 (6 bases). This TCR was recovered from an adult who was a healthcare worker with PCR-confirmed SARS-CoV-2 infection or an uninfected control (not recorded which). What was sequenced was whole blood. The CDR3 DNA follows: TGCGCCAGCAGCTCGGCAGGGGACGGTTCACCCCTCCACTTT. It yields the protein CASSSAGDGSPLHF.